The T cell receptor beta chain described here comes from a study of cytomegalovirus exposure and HLA in healthy donors. Study-wide results and caveats: It was approximately 170 TCR beta chains that were listed as cytomegalovirus-associated. As a later analysis revealed, most CMV-associated TCR beta chains appeared HLA-restricted.

The study ran its PCR with 60 Vbeta and 13 Jbeta primers. Libraries were prepared by immunoSEQ multiplex PCR; TCRdb keeps only in-frame clonotypes and omits some of them. Here the sample spans 150,000 to 200,000 clones, around 76% being singletons. As concerns this clone: The antigen is undetermined.

Germline values: CDR1 GTSNPN, CDR2 SVGIG (reference sequence). V was pared by 6 bases and J by 4 bases, with 13 bases between. This CDR3 comprises 13 residues. Sequenced input: PBMCs. This clonotype was sampled from a man aged 40-50 years in good health and CMV-seronegative. The chain uses TRBV30 and TRBJ2-1; tentatively, D is TRBD1 (6 bases). CDR3 in DNA: TGTGCCTGTTCTCCGGACAGTTACAATGAGCAGTTCTTC. Translating it yields CACSPDSYNEQFF.